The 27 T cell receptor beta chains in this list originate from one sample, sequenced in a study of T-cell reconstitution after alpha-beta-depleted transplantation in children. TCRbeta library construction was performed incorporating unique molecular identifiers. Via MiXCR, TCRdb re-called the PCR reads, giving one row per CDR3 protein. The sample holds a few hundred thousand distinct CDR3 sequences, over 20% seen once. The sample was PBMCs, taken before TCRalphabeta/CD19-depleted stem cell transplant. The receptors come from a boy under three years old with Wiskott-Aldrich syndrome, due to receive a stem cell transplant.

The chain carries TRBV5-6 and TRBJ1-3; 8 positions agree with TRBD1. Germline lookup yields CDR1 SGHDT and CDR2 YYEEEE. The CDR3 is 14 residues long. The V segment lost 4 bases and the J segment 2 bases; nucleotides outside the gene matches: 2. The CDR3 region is CASSMTGAGNTIYF. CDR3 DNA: TGTGCCAGCAGCATGACAGGGGCTGGAAACACCATATATTTT.

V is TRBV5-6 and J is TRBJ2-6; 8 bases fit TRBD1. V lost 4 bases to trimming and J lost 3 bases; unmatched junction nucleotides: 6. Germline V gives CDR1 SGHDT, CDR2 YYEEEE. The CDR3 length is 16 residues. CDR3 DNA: TGTGCCAGCAGCGGAAGGACAGGGTTTGGGGCCAACGTCCTGACTTTC. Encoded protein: CASSGRTGFGANVLTF.

The CDR3 DNA reads as TGTGCCAGCAGTTACTCGGAGGCCTCCTATGGCTACACCTTC. Translating it yields CASSYSEASYGYTF. The chain uses TRBV6-5 and TRBJ1-2, with D hard to call. The V end was cut by 0 bases, the J end by 4 bases, with 9 bases between. CDR3 length: 14 amino acids. Germline V CDR1 and CDR2: MNHEY, SVGAGI.

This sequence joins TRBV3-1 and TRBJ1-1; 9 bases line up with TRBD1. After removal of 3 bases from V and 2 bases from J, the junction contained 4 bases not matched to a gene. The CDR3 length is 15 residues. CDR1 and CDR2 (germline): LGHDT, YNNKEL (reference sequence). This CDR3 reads CASSQAGQGNTEAFF. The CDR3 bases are TGTGCCAGCAGCCAGGCGGGACAGGGTAACACTGAAGCTTTCTTT.

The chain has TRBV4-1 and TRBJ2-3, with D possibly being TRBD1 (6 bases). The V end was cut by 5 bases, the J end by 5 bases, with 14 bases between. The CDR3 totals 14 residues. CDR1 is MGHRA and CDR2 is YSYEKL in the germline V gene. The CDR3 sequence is CASSNPGAGDTQYF. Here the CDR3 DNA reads TGCGCCAGCAGCAACCCAGGGGCGGGAGATACGCAGTATTTT.

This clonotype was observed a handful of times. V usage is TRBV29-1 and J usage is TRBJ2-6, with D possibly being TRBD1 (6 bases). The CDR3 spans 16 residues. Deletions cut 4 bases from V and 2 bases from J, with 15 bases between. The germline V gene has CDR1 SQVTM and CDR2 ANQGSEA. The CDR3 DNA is TGCAGCGTTGGGGCGGCAGGGGCCCCTGGGGCCAACGTCCTGACTTTC. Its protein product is CSVGAAGAPGANVLTF.

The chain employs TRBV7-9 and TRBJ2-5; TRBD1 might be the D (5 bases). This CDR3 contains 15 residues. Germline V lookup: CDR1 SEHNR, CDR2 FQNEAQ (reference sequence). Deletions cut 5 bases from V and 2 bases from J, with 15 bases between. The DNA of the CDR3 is TGTGCCAGCAGCCCCAGGAGACAGCTACAAGAGACCCAGTACTTC. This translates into CASSPRRQLQETQYF.

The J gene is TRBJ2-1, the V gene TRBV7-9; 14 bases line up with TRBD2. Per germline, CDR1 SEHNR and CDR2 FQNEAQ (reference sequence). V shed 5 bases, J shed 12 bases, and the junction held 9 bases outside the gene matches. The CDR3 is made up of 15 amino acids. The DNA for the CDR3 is TGTGCCAGCAGCCCGGGACTAGCGGGAGCGAGGGGGCAGTTCTTC. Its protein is CASSPGLAGARGQFF.

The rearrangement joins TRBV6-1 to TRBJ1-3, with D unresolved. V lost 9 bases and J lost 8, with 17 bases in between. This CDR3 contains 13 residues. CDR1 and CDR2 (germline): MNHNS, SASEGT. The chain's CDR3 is CASSTLRVDTIYF. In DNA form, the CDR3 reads TGTGCCAGTTCCACCCTGCGGGTGGACACCATATATTTT.

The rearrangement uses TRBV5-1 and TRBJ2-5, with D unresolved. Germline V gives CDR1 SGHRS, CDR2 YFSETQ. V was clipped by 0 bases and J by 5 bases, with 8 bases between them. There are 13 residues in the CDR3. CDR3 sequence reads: CASSLDQEETQYF. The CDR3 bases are TGCGCCAGCAGCTTGGACCAGGAGGAGACCCAGTACTTC.

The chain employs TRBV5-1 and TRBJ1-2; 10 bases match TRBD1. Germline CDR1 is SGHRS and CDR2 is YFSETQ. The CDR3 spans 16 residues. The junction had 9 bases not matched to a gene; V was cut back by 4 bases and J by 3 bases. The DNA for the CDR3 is TGCGCCAGCAGCCCCGGGACAGGGGTTGTTGACTATGGCTACACCTTC. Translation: CASSPGTGVVDYGYTF.

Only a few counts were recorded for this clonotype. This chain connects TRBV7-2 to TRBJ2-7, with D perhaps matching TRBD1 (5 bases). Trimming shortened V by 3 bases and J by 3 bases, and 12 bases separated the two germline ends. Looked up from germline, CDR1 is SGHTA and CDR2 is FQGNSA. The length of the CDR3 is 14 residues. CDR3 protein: CASSLWTLYYEQYF. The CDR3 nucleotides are TGTGCCAGCAGCTTGTGGACACTATACTACGAGCAGTACTTC.

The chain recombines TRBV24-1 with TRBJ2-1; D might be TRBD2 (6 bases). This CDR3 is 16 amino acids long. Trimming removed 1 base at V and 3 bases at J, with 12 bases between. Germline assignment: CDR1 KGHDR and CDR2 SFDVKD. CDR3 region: CATSDFGGPDYNEQFF. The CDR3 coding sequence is TGTGCCACCAGTGATTTTGGAGGGCCTGACTACAATGAGCAGTTCTTC.

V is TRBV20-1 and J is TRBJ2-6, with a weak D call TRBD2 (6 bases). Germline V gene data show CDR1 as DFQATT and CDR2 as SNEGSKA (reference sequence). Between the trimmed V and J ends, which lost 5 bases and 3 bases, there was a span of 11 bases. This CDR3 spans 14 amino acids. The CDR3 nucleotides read TGCAGTGCTGAACAAGCGGGTGGGGCCAACGTCCTGACTTTC. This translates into CSAEQAGGANVLTF.

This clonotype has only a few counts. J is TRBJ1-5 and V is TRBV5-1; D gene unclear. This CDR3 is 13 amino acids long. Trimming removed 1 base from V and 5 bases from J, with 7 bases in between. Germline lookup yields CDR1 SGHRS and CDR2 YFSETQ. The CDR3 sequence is CASSLRSDQPQHF. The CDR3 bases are TGCGCCAGCAGCTTGAGGTCCGATCAGCCCCAGCATTTT.

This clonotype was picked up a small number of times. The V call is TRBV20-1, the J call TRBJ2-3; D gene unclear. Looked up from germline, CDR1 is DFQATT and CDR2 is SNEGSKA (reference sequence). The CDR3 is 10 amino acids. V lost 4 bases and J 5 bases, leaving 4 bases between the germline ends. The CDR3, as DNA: TGCAGTGCTATTGTAGATACGCAGTATTTT. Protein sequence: CSAIVDTQYF.

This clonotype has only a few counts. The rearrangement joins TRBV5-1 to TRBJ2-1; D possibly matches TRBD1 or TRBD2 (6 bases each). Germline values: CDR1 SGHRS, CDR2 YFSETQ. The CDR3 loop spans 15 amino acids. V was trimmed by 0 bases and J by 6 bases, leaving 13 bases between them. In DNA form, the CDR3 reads TGCGCCAGCAGCTTGGTCCCGGGGGCCTCCAATGAGCAGTTCTTC. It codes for CASSLVPGASNEQFF.

CDR3 in amino acids: CSARDGVRNTEAFF. The CDR3 DNA is TGCAGTGCTAGAGACGGGGTCAGGAACACTGAAGCTTTCTTT. The V gene is TRBV20-1, the J gene TRBJ1-1, with D unclear. The CDR3 sequence is 14 residues long. Per germline, CDR1 DFQATT and CDR2 SNEGSKA (reference sequence). The V and J ends lost 0 bases and 1 base respectively, with 9 bases between them.

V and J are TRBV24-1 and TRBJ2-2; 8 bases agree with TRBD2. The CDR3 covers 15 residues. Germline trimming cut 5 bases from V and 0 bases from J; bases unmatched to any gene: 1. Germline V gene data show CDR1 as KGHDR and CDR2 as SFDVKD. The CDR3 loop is CATSGGGSNTGELFF. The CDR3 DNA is TGTGCCACCAGTGGCGGGGGGTCGAACACCGGGGAGCTGTTTTTT.

CDR3 bases: TGTGCCAGCAGCATAGTTGGGGAAAGGGATCCCTACAATGAGCAGTTCTTC. Residues: CASSIVGERDPYNEQFF. The genes are TRBV9 and TRBJ2-1; D gene uncertain. CDR3 length: 17 residues. V was pared by 4 bases and J by 2 bases, with 19 bases between. The germline gives CDR1 SGDLS, CDR2 YYNGEE.

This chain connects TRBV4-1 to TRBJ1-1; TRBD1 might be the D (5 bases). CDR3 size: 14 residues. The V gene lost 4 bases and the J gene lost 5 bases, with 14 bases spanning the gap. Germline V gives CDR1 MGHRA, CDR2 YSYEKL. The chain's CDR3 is CASSPGGGGTEAFF. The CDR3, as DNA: TGCGCCAGCAGCCCCGGGGGGGGAGGGACTGAAGCTTTCTTT.

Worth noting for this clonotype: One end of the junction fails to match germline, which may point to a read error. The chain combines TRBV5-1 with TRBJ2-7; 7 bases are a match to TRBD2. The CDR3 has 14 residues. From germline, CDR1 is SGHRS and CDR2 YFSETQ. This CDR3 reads CASGLGGSSYEQYF. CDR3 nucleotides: TGCGCCAGCGGCTTGGGAGGGAGCTCCTACGAGCAGTACTTC.

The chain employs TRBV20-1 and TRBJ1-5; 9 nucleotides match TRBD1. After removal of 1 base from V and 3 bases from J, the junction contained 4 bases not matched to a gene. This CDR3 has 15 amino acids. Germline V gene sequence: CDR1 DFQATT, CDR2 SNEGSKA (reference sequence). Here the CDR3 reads CSARAQGAVNQPQHF. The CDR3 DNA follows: TGCAGTGCTAGAGCACAGGGGGCAGTCAATCAGCCCCAGCATTTT.

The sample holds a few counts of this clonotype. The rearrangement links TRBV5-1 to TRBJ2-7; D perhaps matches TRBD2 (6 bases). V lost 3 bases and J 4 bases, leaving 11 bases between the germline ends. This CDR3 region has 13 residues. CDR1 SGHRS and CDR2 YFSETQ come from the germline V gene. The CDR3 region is CASSWGDGYEQYF. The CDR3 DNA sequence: TGCGCCAGCAGCTGGGGGGACGGATACGAGCAGTACTTC. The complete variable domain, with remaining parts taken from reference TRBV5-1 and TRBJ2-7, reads KAGVTQTPRYLIKTRGQQVTLSCSPISGHRSVSWYQQTPGQGLQFLFEYFSETQRNKGNFPGRFSGRQFSNSRSEMNVSTLELGDSALYLCASSWGDGYEQYFGPGTRLTVT.

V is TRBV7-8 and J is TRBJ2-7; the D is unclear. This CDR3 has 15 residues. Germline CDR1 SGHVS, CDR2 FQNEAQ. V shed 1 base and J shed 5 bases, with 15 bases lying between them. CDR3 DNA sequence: TGTGCCAGCAGCTTAGTTTTCTTGGCTCTAGACGAGCAGTACTTC. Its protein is CASSLVFLALDEQYF. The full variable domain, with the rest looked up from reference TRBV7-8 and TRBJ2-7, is GAGVSQSPRYKVAKRGQDVALRCDPISGHVSLFWYQQALGQGPEFLTYFQNEAQLDKSGLPSDRFFAERPEGSVSTLKIQRTQQEDSAVYLCASSLVFLALDEQYFGPGTRLTVT.

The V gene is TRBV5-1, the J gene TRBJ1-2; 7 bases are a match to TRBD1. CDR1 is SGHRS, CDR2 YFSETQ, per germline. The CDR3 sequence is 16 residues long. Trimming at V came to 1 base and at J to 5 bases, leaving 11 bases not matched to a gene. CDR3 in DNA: TGCGCCAGCAGCTTGTCGGGTACCAGGGGGATTTATGGCTACACCTTC. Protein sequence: CASSLSGTRGIYGYTF.

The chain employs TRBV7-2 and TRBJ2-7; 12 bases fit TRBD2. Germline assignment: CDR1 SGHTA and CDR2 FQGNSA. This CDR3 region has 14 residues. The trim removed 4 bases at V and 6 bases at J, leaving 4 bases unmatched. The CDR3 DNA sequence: TGTGCCAGCAGCTCTAGCGGGAGGGCCCGCGAGCAGTACTTC. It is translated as CASSSSGRAREQYF.